The clone carrying this TCR beta chain was seen ten or more times. The antigen is unknown. This sample is part of a study of T cells after yellow fever vaccination. Whole-study findings and limits: The booster response re-showed most primary clones: around 96% CD4, 88% CD8.

The CDR3 is made up of 13 amino acids. The germline CDR1 and CDR2 sequences are DFQATT and SNEGSKA (reference sequence). After removal of 3 bases from V and 8 bases from J, the junction contained 7 bases not matched to a gene. TCR cDNA was made by 5'RACE template switching, adding a universal primer site and UMIs. TCRdb re-called the 5' RACE reads with MiXCR, one entry per CDR3 protein. The sample gives 250,000 or so distinct CDR3 sequences, less than 7.5% of which show up once; 0.85% to 1.2% is in the top ten. V is TRBV20-1 and J is TRBJ2-4, with 7 bases identical to TRBD1. This TCR was sampled from a man aged 25-40 years who received the YFV17D yellow fever vaccine. The sequencing here drew on CD4+ T cells sorted from PBMCs, taken on the day of the yellow fever booster vaccination. CDR3 nucleotides: TGCAGTGCTAGGGGACAGCTCGGGGACATTCAGTACTTC. Translating it yields CSARGQLGDIQYF.